Described below is a single T cell receptor beta chain sequence and its context. This record belongs to a study of OX40 agonist ivuxolimab in advanced cancers. V lost 3 bases to trimming and J lost 2 bases, with 23 bases between them. Germline CDR1 is SGHVS and CDR2 is FQNEAQ. The CDR3 length is 18 residues. Only in-frame clones appear in the TCRdb table, and some are missing; sequencing was by immunoSEQ multiplex PCR. The table lists over 60,000 clones, around 87% of them singletons. This sequence joins TRBV7-8 and TRBJ2-7, with no clear D. The source of this sequence is an adult with an advanced solid tumor such as melanoma, head and neck, liver or kidney cancer. The sample in question was CD4+ or CD8+ T cells sorted from blood, obtained in a trial of the OX40 agonist ivuxolimab. Written as DNA, the CDR3 is TGTGCCAGCAGCTTTAGCCGTCCCACTCCAAAAATTACCTACGAGCAGTACTTC. This codes for CASSFSRPTPKITYEQYF. Variable domain in full (rest from reference TRBV7-8 and TRBJ2-7): GAGVSQSPRYKVAKRGQDVALRCDPISGHVSLFWYQQALGQGPEFLTYFQNEAQLDKSGLPSDRFFAERPEGSVSTLKIQRTQQEDSAVYLCASSFSRPTPKITYEQYFGPGTRLTVT.